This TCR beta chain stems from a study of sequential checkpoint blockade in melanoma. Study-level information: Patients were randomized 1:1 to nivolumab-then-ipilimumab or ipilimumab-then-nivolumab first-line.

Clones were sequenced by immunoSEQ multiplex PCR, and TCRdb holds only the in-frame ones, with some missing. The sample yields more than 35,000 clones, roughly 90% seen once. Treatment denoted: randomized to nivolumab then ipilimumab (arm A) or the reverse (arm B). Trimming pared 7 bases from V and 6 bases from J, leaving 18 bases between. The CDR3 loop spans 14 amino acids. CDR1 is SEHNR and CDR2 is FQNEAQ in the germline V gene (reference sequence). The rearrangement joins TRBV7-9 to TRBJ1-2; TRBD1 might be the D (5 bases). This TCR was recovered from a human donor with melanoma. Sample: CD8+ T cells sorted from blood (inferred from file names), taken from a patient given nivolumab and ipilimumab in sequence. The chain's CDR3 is CASIGGGRMDGYTF. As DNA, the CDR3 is TGTGCCAGCATCGGGGGGGGAAGAATGGATGGCTACACCTTC.